One and the same sample provided the 6 T cell receptor beta chains below, sequenced in a study of cytomegalovirus exposure and HLA in healthy donors. PCR employed 60 Vbeta and 13 Jbeta primers. Assay used: immunoSEQ multiplex PCR; TCRdb lists only in-frame clones, some missing. The data show over 85,000 clones, with around 85% seen just once and roughly 6% held by the top ten. The specimen sequenced was PBMCs. The receptors originated from a man younger than 40 in good health and CMV-seropositive.

This sequence joins TRBV6-1 and TRBJ2-3; possibly TRBD2 for D (5 bases). The germline gives CDR1 MNHNS, CDR2 SASEGT. CDR3 size: 17 residues. V shed 0 bases and J shed 5 bases, with 18 bases lying between them. The CDR3 loop is CASSEALRGFLRDTQYF. As DNA, the CDR3 is TGTGCCAGCAGTGAAGCGCTTCGAGGGTTTTTAAGAGATACGCAGTATTTT.

This chain uses TRBV30 with TRBJ2-1; TRBD2 might be the D (7 bases). The V gene's germline CDR1 is GTSNPN and CDR2 SVGIG (reference sequence). The CDR3 runs 14 residues. The ends were cut back, 3 bases at V and 6 bases at J, with 15 bases in the middle. CDR3 in DNA: TGTGCCTGGAGCCTTGGCGGGGGCCTCAATGAGCAGTTCTTC. It yields the protein CAWSLGGGLNEQFF.

The chain recombines TRBV19 with TRBJ1-5, with 7 bases matching TRBD1. The germline V gene has CDR1 LNHDA and CDR2 SQIVND (reference sequence). The V gene end was trimmed by 1 base and the J gene end by 6 bases; junction bases not matched to a gene: 9. CDR3 length: 16 amino acids. The CDR3 loop is CASSIGMTGFAQPQHF. The CDR3 bases are TGTGCCAGTAGTATAGGAATGACAGGGTTCGCTCAGCCCCAGCATTTT.

The chain couples TRBV18 to TRBJ2-2; 7 nucleotides agree with TRBD1. The CDR3 runs 16 residues. Trimming cost V 5 bases and J 3 bases; bases outside gene matches: 9. The V gene's germline CDR1 is KGHSH and CDR2 LQKENI. The CDR3 bases are TGTGCCAGCTCATCCCAGACAGGGATCCACACCGGGGAGCTGTTTTTT. This translates into CASSSQTGIHTGELFF.

The rearrangement uses TRBV5-1 and TRBJ2-3; 9 nucleotides match TRBD1. The CDR3 covers 15 residues. CDR1 and CDR2 from the germline V gene are SGHRS and YFSETQ. With 4 bases clipped from V and 4 bases from J, the junction kept 7 bases outside the gene matches. CDR3 DNA sequence: TGCGCCAGCAGCACCCGACAGGGGGGACCAGATACGCAGTATTTT. Protein: CASSTRQGGPDTQYF.

This chain links TRBV6-1 with TRBJ2-5, with 12 positions matching TRBD1. Gene TRBJ2-7 matches the end of the DNA better, so the J call may be wrong. The CDR3 contains 14 residues. CDR1 and CDR2 from the germline V gene are MNHNS and SASEGT. In DNA, the CDR3 is TGTGCCAGTCCGGGACAGGGGGCCTCCTACGAGCAGTACTTC. Translation: CASPGQGASYEQYF.